This is a list of T cell receptor delta chains from one sample in a study of gamma-delta chains in newborns, infants, children. TCRdb fed the reads to CATT. The data show 8,500 to 13,000 delta-chain clones, with around 8.3% seen just once and roughly 8.3% held by the top ten. Source material: blood. The receptors shown here come from a child who was a newborn, infant or young child, either healthy, febrile or measles-vaccinated (not recorded which). Each CDR3 is given with its conserved first and last residue. D genes are given only for firm matches. Rows give clone size only sometimes, using once, few, many, or a class for an expanded clone.

cdr3_aa | cdr3_nt | clone_size | j_call | v_call | d_call
CACDTVRVGDNWPGKLIF | TGTGCCTGTGACACCGTTCGGGTGGGGGATAATTGGCCCGGTAAACTCATCTTT | - | TRDJ1 | TRDV2 | TRDD3
CACDLTGGSSSWDTRQMFF | TGTGCCTGTGACCTTACTGGGGGATCCAGCTCCTGGGACACCCGACAGATGTTTTTC | - | TRDJ3 | TRDV2 | TRDD3
CACDTGWGSSWDTRQMFF | TGTGCCTGTGACACCGGATGGGGGAGCTCCTGGGACACCCGACAGATGTTTTTC | medium-sized | TRDJ3 | TRDV2 | TRDD3
CACDTVSGGYLPAQLFF | TGTGCCTGTGACACCGTGAGTGGGGGGTATTTGCCAGCACAACTCTTCTTT | few | TRDJ2 | TRDV2 | -
CACDTVTGRGTDKLIF | TGTGCCTGTGACACCGTAACGGGTAGAGGGACCGATAAACTCATCTTT | few | TRDJ1 | TRDV2 | -
CALGELAPYWGIPELTAQLFF | TGTGCTCTTGGGGAACTAGCGCCCTACTGGGGGATACCGGAATTGACAGCACAACTCTTCTTT | few | TRDJ2 | TRDV1 | TRDD3
CALGELTGGYTDKLIF | TGTGCTCTTGGGGAACTTACTGGGGGATACACCGATAAACTCATCTTT | few | TRDJ1 | TRDV1 | TRDD3
CACVSMGDTLTWDTRQMFF | TGTGCCTGTGTCAGCATGGGGGATACTTTAACCTGGGACACCCGACAGATGTTTTTC | few | TRDJ3 | TRDV2 | TRDD3
CACDTLVGTDKLIF | TGTGCCTGTGACACCCTGGTTGGAACCGATAAACTCATCTTT | few | TRDJ1 | TRDV2 | -
CACDNAGINNRDTRQMFF | TGTGCCTGTGACAATGCGGGGATAAATAACCGGGACACCCGACAGATGTTTTTC | - | TRDJ3 | TRDV2 | TRDD3
CACDWGIEPTRQMFF | TGTGCCTGTGACTGGGGGATCGAACCGACCCGACAGATGTTTTTC | few | TRDJ3 | TRDV2 | TRDD3
CARDTVGISSWDTRQMFF | TGTGCCCGTGACACGGTGGGGATAAGCTCCTGGGACACCCGACAGATGTTTTTC | - | TRDJ3 | TRDV2 | TRDD3
CACDTLLLGDWVDKLIF | TGTGCCTGTGACACCTTATTACTGGGGGATTGGGTCGATAAACTCATCTTT | - | TRDJ1 | TRDV2 | TRDD3
CACDTVGGGSASSWDTRQMFF | TGTGCCTGTGACACCGTTGGTGGGGGTTCGGCAAGCTCCTGGGACACCCGACAGATGTTTTTC | few | TRDJ3 | TRDV2 | -
CALGEIPSGRGTDKLIF | TGTGCTCTTGGGGAAATCCCGTCCGGCAGAGGCACCGATAAACTCATCTTT | few | TRDJ1 | TRDV1 | -
CACDTLGDNILYTDKLIF | TGTGCCTGTGACACCTTGGGGGACAATATATTATACACCGATAAACTCATCTTT | - | TRDJ1 | TRDV2 | TRDD3
CACDTGGIPSSWDTRQMFF | TGTGCCTGTGACACCGGGGGGATACCCAGCTCCTGGGACACCCGACAGATGTTTTTC | - | TRDJ3 | TRDV2 | TRDD3
CACDTLPTQLGGYTDKLIF | TGTGCCTGTGACACCCTCCCTACTCAACTGGGAGGGTACACCGATAAACTCATCTTT | few | TRDJ1 | TRDV2 | -
CACDLLGPDTDKLIF | TGTGCCTGTGACCTCCTGGGGCCGGACACCGATAAACTCATCTTT | - | TRDJ1 | TRDV2 | -
CACDALGDPSSWDTRQMFF | TGTGCCTGTGACGCTCTTGGGGACCCTAGCTCCTGGGACACCCGACAGATGTTTTTC | few | TRDJ3 | TRDV2 | -
CACDTNWGPGSWDTRQMFF | TGTGCCTGTGACACCAACTGGGGCCCCGGCTCCTGGGACACCCGACAGATGTTTTTC | - | TRDJ3 | TRDV2 | TRDD3
CALGEVGNPPSWGIRVSGKLIF | TGTGCTCTTGGGGAAGTCGGGAACCCCCCGTCCTGGGGGATACGCGTATCGGGTAAACTCATCTTT | few | TRDJ1 | TRDV1 | TRDD3